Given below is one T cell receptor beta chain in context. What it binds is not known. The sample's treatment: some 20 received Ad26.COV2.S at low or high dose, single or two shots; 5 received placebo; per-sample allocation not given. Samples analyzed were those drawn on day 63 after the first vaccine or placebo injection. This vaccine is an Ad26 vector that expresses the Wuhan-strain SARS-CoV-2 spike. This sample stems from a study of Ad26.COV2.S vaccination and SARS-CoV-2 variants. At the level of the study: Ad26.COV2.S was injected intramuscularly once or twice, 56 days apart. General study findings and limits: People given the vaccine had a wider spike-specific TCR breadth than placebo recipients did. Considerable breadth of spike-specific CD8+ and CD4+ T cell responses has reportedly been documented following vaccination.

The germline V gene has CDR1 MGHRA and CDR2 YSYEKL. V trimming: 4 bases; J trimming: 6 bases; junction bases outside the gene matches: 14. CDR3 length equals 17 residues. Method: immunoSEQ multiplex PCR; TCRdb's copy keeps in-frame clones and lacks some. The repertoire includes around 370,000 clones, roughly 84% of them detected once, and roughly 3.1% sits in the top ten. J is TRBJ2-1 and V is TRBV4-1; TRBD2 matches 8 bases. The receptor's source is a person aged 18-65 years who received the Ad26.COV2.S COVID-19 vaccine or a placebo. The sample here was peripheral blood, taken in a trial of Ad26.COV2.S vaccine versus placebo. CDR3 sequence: CASSLGGGGWIVNEQFF. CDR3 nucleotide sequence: TGCGCCAGCAGCCTCGGAGGCGGGGGGTGGATAGTCAATGAGCAGTTCTTC.